The 4 T cell receptor beta chains below come from one sample, sequenced in a study of T cells in Graves' hyperthyroidism and ophthalmopathy. From RNA transcripts, TCR beta CDR3 regions were amplified. Initially, a first-round RT-PCR of the TCR CDR3 employed the HTBI primer set. TCRdb recomputed calls from the multiplex PCR reads with MiXCR, one row per CDR3 protein. In the table there are 480,000 or so distinct CDR3 sequences, 35% to 50% of which are singletons. The sequencing sample was made of peripheral blood or thyroid tissue (not recorded which). These receptors were obtained from an adult woman with Graves' disease, either hyperthyroidism or ophthalmopathy (not recorded which).

The chain recombines TRBV5-6 with TRBJ1-5; D may be TRBD1 (6 bases). Trimming stripped 5 bases from V and 4 bases from J, with 19 bases between. The CDR3 is made up of 16 amino acids. Germline V lookup: CDR1 SGHDT, CDR2 YYEEEE. The CDR3 loop reads CASSSLRGAWNQPQHF. The CDR3, as DNA: TGTGCCAGCAGTTCCCTAAGGGGGGCGTGGAATCAGCCCCAGCATTTT.

With respect to this clonotype: Its ends do not fully match the called genes, so a read error is possible. J is TRBJ2-7 and V is TRBV9; TRBD1 matches 9 bases. CDR1 and CDR2 from the germline V gene are SGDLS and YYNGEE. The CDR3 has 16 amino acids. The CDR3 spells CASSQDWGDRAYEQYF. CDR3 coding DNA: TGCGCCAGCAGCCAAGATTGGGGGGACAGGGCCTACGAGCAGTACTTC.

The rearrangement joins TRBV10-3 to TRBJ1-1; 7 positions agree with TRBD1. This CDR3 has 14 amino acids. Germline V lookup: CDR1 ENHRY, CDR2 SYGVKD. The V gene end was trimmed by 4 bases and the J gene end by 4 bases; junction bases not matched to a gene: 6. The CDR3 sequence is CAISARQGGTEAFF. The CDR3, as DNA: TGTGCCATCAGTGCGCGACAGGGCGGCACTGAAGCTTTCTTT.

A note on this clonotype: A junction boundary mismatches the germline segment, possibly from a read error. The chain combines TRBV5-1 with TRBJ2-7; D is tentatively TRBD1 or TRBD2 (5 bases each). The CDR3 sequence is 12 residues long. Per germline, CDR1 SGHRS and CDR2 YFSETQ. The CDR3 reads CASSLVAGTGFF. In nucleotides, the CDR3 is TGCGCCAGCAGCTTGGTAGCCGGGACGGGGTTCTTC.